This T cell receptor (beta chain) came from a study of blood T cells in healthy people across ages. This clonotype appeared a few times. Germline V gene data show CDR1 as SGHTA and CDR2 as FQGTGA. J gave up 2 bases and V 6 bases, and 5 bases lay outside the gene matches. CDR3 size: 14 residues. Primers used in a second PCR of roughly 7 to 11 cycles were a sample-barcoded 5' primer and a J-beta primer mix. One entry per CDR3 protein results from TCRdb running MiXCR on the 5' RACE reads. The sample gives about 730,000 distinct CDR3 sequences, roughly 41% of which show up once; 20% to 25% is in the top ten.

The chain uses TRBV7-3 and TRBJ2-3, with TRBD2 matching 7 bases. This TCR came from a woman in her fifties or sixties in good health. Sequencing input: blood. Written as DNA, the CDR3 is TGTGCCAGCAGTCAACTAGCGACCACAGATACGCAGTATTTT. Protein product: CASSQLATTDTQYF.